The 16 T cell receptor beta chains reported below all come from one sample, sequenced in a study of T cells in Graves' hyperthyroidism and ophthalmopathy. RNA transcripts yielded amplified TCR beta CDR3 regions. An initial round of RT-PCR targeting the TCR CDR3 relied on the HTBI primer set. TCRdb reanalysed the multiplex PCR reads using MiXCR and keeps one entry per CDR3 protein. Of 25,000 to 30,000 distinct CDR3 sequences listed, around 40% are singletons. The sequencing input was blood. The receptors here all came from a woman aged 30 to 39 with Graves' hyperthyroidism.

Judged by abundance, this clonotype is medium-sized (0.01 to 0.1%). V is TRBV7-8 and J is TRBJ1-4; 7 positions match TRBD1. The CDR3 is 16 amino acids. Germline V gives CDR1 SGHVS, CDR2 FQNEAQ. V dropped 5 bases and J dropped 7; count of bases not matched to a gene: 13. The CDR3 is CASSLRAGGPGEKLFF. CDR3 coding DNA: TGTGCCAGCAGCCTAAGGGCAGGGGGTCCGGGTGAAAAACTGTTTTTT.

The chain links TRBV20-1 to TRBJ2-7; D is ambiguous. The CDR3 is made up of 10 amino acids. In germline, CDR1 is DFQATT, CDR2 SNEGSKA (reference sequence). Between the trimmed V and J ends, which lost 5 bases and 3 bases, there was a span of 5 bases. CDR3 coding DNA: TGCAGTGCTGGCTTCTACGAGCAGTACTTC. Its protein product is CSAGFYEQYF.

This clonotype was seen many times. The rearrangement joins TRBV28 to TRBJ1-1; the D is unclear. Germline V gene lookup returns CDR1 MDHEN and CDR2 SYDVKM. The CDR3 covers 12 residues. Trimming shortened V by 1 base and J by 3 bases, and 3 bases separated the two germline ends. The CDR3 is CASSLLDTEAFF. In nucleotides, the CDR3 is TGTGCCAGCAGTTTATTGGACACTGAAGCTTTCTTT.

The genes are TRBV18 and TRBJ2-2; no definite D call. Germline V gene lookup returns CDR1 KGHSH and CDR2 LQKENI. This CDR3 region has 13 residues. V lost 2 bases, J lost 11 bases, and 12 bases lay in between. The CDR3 DNA is TGTGCCAGCTCACCATTTACTTCGCCTGAGCTGTTTTTT. Translated, it gives CASSPFTSPELFF. The full variable domain, with the rest looked up from reference TRBV18 and TRBJ2-2, is NAGVMQNPRHLVRRRGQEARLRCSPMKGHSHVYWYRQLPEEGLKFMVYLQKENIIDESGMPKERFSAEFPKEGPSILRIQQVVRGDSAAYFCASSPFTSPELFFGEGSRLTVL.

The rearrangement joins TRBV10-2 to TRBJ1-3; TRBD1 might be the D (5 bases). Trimming removed 7 bases from V and 0 bases from J, with 7 bases in between. This CDR3 spans 13 amino acids. Germline V CDR1 and CDR2: WSHSY, SAAADI. CDR3 nucleotide sequence: TGCGCCAGCACAGGGTACTCTGGAAACACCATATATTTT. The encoded protein is CASTGYSGNTIYF.

This clonotype was counted between two and nine times. An end of the junction differs from the germline gene, which may be a read error. This sequence joins TRBV20-1 and TRBJ1-6; D may be TRBD1 (5 bases). The CDR3 loop spans 13 amino acids. The germline CDR1 and CDR2 sequences are DFQATT and SNEGSKA (reference sequence). As DNA, the CDR3 is TGCAGTGCTCAGGGATCTAGTAATTCACTCCTCCACTTT. This gives the protein CSAQGSSNSLLHF.

This rearrangement joins TRBV29-1 to TRBJ2-5; 7 nucleotides align to TRBD2. This CDR3 spans 11 amino acids. Germline V lookup: CDR1 SQVTM, CDR2 ANQGSEA. Trimming cost V 6 bases and J 3 bases; bases outside gene matches: 1. The CDR3 DNA follows: TGCAGCGTCGGGGGGAAAGAGACCCAGTACTTC. Protein sequence: CSVGGKETQYF.

This sequence joins TRBV20-1 and TRBJ2-5, with 7 positions matching TRBD1. The CDR3 has 15 amino acids. Trimming at V came to 0 bases and at J to 7 bases, leaving 11 bases not matched to a gene. Germline lookup yields CDR1 DFQATT and CDR2 SNEGSKA (reference sequence). CDR3 DNA: TGCAGTGCTAGAGATCTAGTCAGACCAGGGGGGACCCAGTACTTC. The encoded protein is CSARDLVRPGGTQYF.

The V gene is TRBV24-1, the J gene TRBJ2-3; D is unclear. Trimming stripped 4 bases from V and 2 bases from J, with 15 bases between. This CDR3 has 16 residues. Germline CDR1 is KGHDR and CDR2 is SFDVKD. In DNA, the CDR3 is TGTGCCACCAGTGAGAGATTTTACGGCACCACAGATACGCAGTATTTT. It encodes CATSERFYGTTDTQYF.

There are many counts of this clonotype. The genes are TRBV20-1 and TRBJ1-1, with 7 bases lining up with TRBD1. With 5 bases clipped from V and 7 bases from J, the junction kept 4 bases outside the gene matches. Germline CDR1 is DFQATT and CDR2 is SNEGSKA (reference sequence). There are 11 residues in the CDR3. CDR3 residues: CSADGTVEAFF. Written as DNA, the CDR3 is TGCAGTGCTGATGGGACAGTTGAAGCTTTCTTT.

By sample share, this clonotype is medium-sized (0.01 to 0.1%). The chain combines TRBV5-6 with TRBJ1-6, with D hard to call. Trimming removed 5 bases from V and 9 bases from J, with 0 bases in between. Per the germline V gene, CDR1 is SGHDT and CDR2 is YYEEEE. This CDR3 region has 9 residues. The CDR3, as DNA: TGTGCCAGCAGTTCACCCCTCCACTTT. Protein product: CASSSPLHF.

The table lists this clonotype with a few counts. The CDR3 DNA reads as TGTGCCTGGAGTGTTGTCAGCGGGAGGGCCAGGGCGCAGTTCTTC. It encodes CAWSVVSGRARAQFF. V and J are TRBV30 and TRBJ2-1; 10 positions agree with TRBD2. The CDR3 is 15 amino acids. With V trimmed by 0 bases and J by 12 bases, 11 bases remained unmatched. CDR1 and CDR2 from the germline V gene are GTSNPN and SVGIG (reference sequence).

V is TRBV20-1 and J is TRBJ2-1; TRBD1 is a possible D gene (6 bases). Germline CDR1 DFQATT, CDR2 SNEGSKA (reference sequence). This CDR3 is 13 amino acids long. V was shortened by 8 bases and J by 5 bases, with 16 bases between the two germline ends. The CDR3 DNA is TGCAGTCCCCCCAGGACAGTAAACAATGAGCAGTTCTTC. Translating gives CSPPRTVNNEQFF.

This clonotype was counted ten times or more. The V gene is TRBV9, the J gene TRBJ1-1; D is undetermined. There are 13 residues in the CDR3. V was clipped by 0 bases and J by 0 bases, with 3 bases between them. Per the germline V gene, CDR1 is SGDLS and CDR2 is YYNGEE. The CDR3 DNA follows: TGTGCCAGCAGCGTAGAACTGAACACTGAAGCTTTCTTT. It specifies CASSVELNTEAFF.

The rearrangement links TRBV3-1 to TRBJ2-2; 9 bases align to TRBD2. From germline, CDR1 is LGHDT and CDR2 YNNKEL (reference sequence). V lost 1 base and J lost 7; bases outside the gene matches: 7. The CDR3 runs 16 residues. The CDR3 coding sequence is TGTGCCAGCAGCCAAGTAGCGGGAGATCTGGTCGGGGAGCTGTTTTTT. Amino acids: CASSQVAGDLVGELFF.

This clonotype was detected ten times or more. The V gene is TRBV19, the J gene TRBJ2-2; D may correspond to TRBD1 or TRBD2 (5 bases each). Germline CDR1 LNHDA, CDR2 SQIVND (reference sequence). Trimming stripped 0 bases from V and 11 bases from J, with 16 bases between. CDR3 length: 15 residues. The CDR3 is CASSIEGTGYIELFF. The CDR3 bases are TGTGCCAGTAGTATAGAAGGGACGGGCTACATAGAGCTGTTTTTT.